A single sample is the source of the 3 T cell receptor beta chains below, sequenced in a study of blood T cell repertoires in COVID-19. Clones were sequenced by immunoSEQ multiplex PCR, and TCRdb holds only the in-frame ones, with some missing. The data contain under 200,000 clones, 87% of them singletons. Sequenced material: peripheral blood. Receptors were obtained from a man between 18 and 29 years old with active or convalescent COVID-19.

This chain uses TRBV6-5 with TRBJ1-3; tentatively, D is TRBD1 (5 bases). From germline, CDR1 is MNHEY and CDR2 SVGAGI. CDR3 length: 15 residues. The germline V and J ends were trimmed by 6 bases and 0 bases, with 12 bases remaining between them. CDR3 DNA sequence: TGTGCCAGCAGACGGGACTTTGCCTCTGGAAACACCATATATTTT. Translated, it gives CASRRDFASGNTIYF.

J is TRBJ1-4 and V is TRBV10-3; tentative D call: TRBD1 (5 bases). This CDR3 is built from 16 residues. V lost 10 bases to trimming and J lost 0 bases, with 18 bases between them. From germline, CDR1 is ENHRY and CDR2 SYGVKD. The CDR3 nucleotides are TGTGCCACCGGGCGGGACCTGTCCCCAACTAATGAAAAACTGTTTTTT. It yields the protein CATGRDLSPTNEKLFF.

In its sample, this clone was seen once. The chain joins TRBV27 to TRBJ2-3, with D maybe TRBD1 (6 bases). Trimming removed 3 bases from V and 3 bases from J, with 10 bases in between. The CDR3 sequence is 14 residues long. Germline-derived CDR1 and CDR2 are MNHEY and SMNVEV (reference sequence). CDR3 sequence: CASSFTGRTDTQYF. In nucleotides, the CDR3 is TGTGCCAGCAGTTTTACAGGGCGGACAGATACGCAGTATTTT.